This T cell receptor (beta chain) was obtained from a study of early stage breast cancer tumors. Across the study: Most invasive tumors, about 75% of the 16, were ER+/PR+/HER2-. Invasive lobular carcinomas made up about 30% of the 12 ER+/PR+/HER2- tumors. Samples were sequenced at about 10-fold average coverage.

Profiling relied on immunoSEQ multiplex PCR, and the TCRdb table lists in-frame clones only, not all of them. Among 30,000 or so clones, 72% were seen once, and the ten largest hold roughly 33%. Broader study findings: In about 85% of the 16 patients, blood comparison separated tumor from normal breast.

The germline V gene has CDR1 SGHDT and CDR2 YYEEEE. This CDR3 comprises 13 residues. The germline V and J ends were trimmed by 1 base and 2 bases, with 3 bases remaining between them. Details on this clone: Its cognate antigen is unknown.

This clonotype was sampled from a person between 50 and 60 years old with breast cancer. The source material was blood. The chain employs TRBV5-6 and TRBJ1-4; D remains ambiguous. CDR3 bases: TGTGCCAGCAGCTTGCCTACTAATGAAAAACTGTTTTTT. It codes for CASSLPTNEKLFF.